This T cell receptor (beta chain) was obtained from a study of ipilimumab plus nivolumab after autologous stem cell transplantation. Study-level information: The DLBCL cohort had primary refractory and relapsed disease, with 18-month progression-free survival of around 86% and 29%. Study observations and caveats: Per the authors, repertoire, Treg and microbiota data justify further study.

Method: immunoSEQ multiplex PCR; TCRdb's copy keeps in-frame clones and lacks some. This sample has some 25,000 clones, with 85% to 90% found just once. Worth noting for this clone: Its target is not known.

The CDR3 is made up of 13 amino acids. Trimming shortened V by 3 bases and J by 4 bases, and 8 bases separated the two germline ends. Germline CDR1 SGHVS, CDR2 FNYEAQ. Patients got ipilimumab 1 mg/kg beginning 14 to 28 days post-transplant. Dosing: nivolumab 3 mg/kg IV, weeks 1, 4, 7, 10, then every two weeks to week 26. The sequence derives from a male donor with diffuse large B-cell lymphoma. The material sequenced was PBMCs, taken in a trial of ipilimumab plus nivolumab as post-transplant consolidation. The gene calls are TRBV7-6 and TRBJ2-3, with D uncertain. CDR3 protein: CASSFSGADTQYF. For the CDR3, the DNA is TGTGCCAGCAGCTTCTCAGGTGCAGATACGCAGTATTTT.